The clone carrying this TCR beta chain was detected ten times or more. TCRdb re-analysed the RT-PCR reads in MiXCR, keeping a single row per CDR3 protein. The repertoire holds approximately 20,000 distinct CDR3 sequences, with approximately 4.4% as singletons. This sample is part of a study of patients and donors after allogeneic stem cell transplantation. Trimming shortened V by 1 base and J by 7 bases, and 8 bases separated the two germline ends. This CDR3 region has 12 residues. This TCR was recovered from a human donor who was either an allogeneic HSCT recipient or a stem cell or donor lymphocyte infusion donor (not recorded which). It is not recorded whose cells these are; they may come from a transplant donor. The chain recombines TRBV12-3 or TRBV12-4 with TRBJ2-7; no definite D call. Material for sequencing was blood, either unsorted or a sorted T cell fraction (not recorded which). CDR3 coding DNA: TGTGCCAGCAGTTTAGAAGGTGGGGAGCAGTACTTC. It codes for CASSLEGGEQYF.